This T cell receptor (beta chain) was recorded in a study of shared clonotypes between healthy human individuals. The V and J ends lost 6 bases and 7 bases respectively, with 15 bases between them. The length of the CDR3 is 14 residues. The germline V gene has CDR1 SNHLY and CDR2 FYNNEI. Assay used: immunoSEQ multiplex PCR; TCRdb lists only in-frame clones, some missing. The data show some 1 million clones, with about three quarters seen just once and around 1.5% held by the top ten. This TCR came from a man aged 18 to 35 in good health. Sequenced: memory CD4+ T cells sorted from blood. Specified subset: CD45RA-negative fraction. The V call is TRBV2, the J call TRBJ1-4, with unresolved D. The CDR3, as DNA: TGTGCCAGCAGGAAGGACGCTCCGGGTGAAAAACTGTTTTTT. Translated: CASRKDAPGEKLFF.